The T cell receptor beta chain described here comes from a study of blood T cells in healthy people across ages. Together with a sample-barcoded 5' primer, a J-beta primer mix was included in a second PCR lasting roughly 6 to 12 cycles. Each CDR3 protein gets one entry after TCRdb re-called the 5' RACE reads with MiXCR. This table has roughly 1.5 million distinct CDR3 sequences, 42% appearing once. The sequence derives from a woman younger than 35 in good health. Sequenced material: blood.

The CDR3 DNA is TGTGCCAGCAGTTACTTCGGCGACAGAGAAGCTTTCTTT. As protein: CASSYFGDREAFF. V gene TRBV6-5 combines with J gene TRBJ1-1, with D maybe TRBD1 (5 bases). CDR1 is MNHEY and CDR2 is SVGAGI in the germline V gene. V lost 1 base and J lost 8, with 11 bases in between. This CDR3 region has 13 residues.